The subject of this entry is one T cell receptor (beta chain). These data come from a study of siplizumab effects on memory and regulatory T cells. Only in-frame clones appear in the TCRdb table, and some are missing; sequencing was by immunoSEQ multiplex PCR. The sample lists 90,000 to 120,000 clones, nearly 95% occurring once. CDR1 and CDR2 (germline): SGHAT, FQNNGV. V trimming: 4 bases; J trimming: 6 bases; junction bases outside the gene matches: 7. The CDR3 is made up of 15 amino acids. The receptor's source is a human donor in good health. The rearrangement joins TRBV11-2 to TRBJ2-1, with 9 bases aligning to TRBD1. The sample consisted of Tregs sorted from blood. The CDR3 DNA reads TGTGCCAGCAGCTCGTACAGGGGGCAATTCAATGAGCAGTTCTTC. Its protein is CASSSYRGQFNEQFF.